These T cell receptor beta chains were read from a single sample in a study of vaccination effects on CD4 cells after COVID-19. Which antigens these TCRs recognize remains unknown. Only in-frame clones appear in the TCRdb table, and some are missing; sequencing was by immunoSEQ multiplex PCR. Here the sample spans some 30,000 clones, about 66% being singletons. The sample was CD4+ T cells from PBMCs cultured with SARS-CoV-2 spike peptides, taken after COVID-19 vaccination. The receptor source for this set is a human donor who received a COVID-19 vaccine. Each CDR3 is given with its conserved first and last residue. A D gene is named only where the DNA matches it firmly. The size of a clone is reported for some rows only, either as once, few or many, or as a class for expanded clones.

v_call	j_call	d_call	clone_size	cdr3_nt	cdr3_aa
TRBV18	TRBJ2-1	TRBD2	few	TGTGCCAGCTCACTAGGTCGGACTAGCCCGTTCTTC	CASSLGRTSPFF
TRBV5-4	TRBJ1-6	TRBD1	few	TGTGCCAGCAGCTTGGAGACAGGGTCAAATAATTCACCCCTCCACTTT	CASSLETGSNNSPLHF
TRBV4-1	TRBJ1-3	NA	few	TGCGCCAGCAGCCAACCCGACAGTTACTCTGGAAACACCATATATTTT	CASSQPDSYSGNTIYF
TRBV12-5	TRBJ2-5	NA	NA	TGTGCTAGTGGTCCCGGGCTAGCAATATCGGGAGAGACCCAGTACTTC	CASGPGLAISGETQYF
TRBV6-6	TRBJ2-3	NA	NA	TGTGCCAGCAGTCCGCGGAGGGGCGATACGCAGTATTTT	CASSPRRGDTQYF
TRBV5-6	TRBJ1-4	NA	few	TGTGCCAGCAGGGGGCGGACACCTAATGAAAAACTGTTTTTT	CASRGRTPNEKLFF
TRBV6-5	TRBJ1-1	NA	NA	TGTGCCAGCAGTTACAGGTTGGGTAGGGCTGAAGCTTTCTTT	CASSYRLGRAEAFF
TRBV7-9	TRBJ2-3	NA	NA	TGTGCCAGCAGCTTAGACCAGGGCACAGATACGCAGTATTTT	CASSLDQGTDTQYF
TRBV6-5	TRBJ1-1	NA	few	TGTGCCAGCAGTTACTCAATTGGCAGGATGAACACTGAAGCTTTCTTT	CASSYSIGRMNTEAFF
TRBV5-8	TRBJ1-3	NA	few	TGTGCCACAAGCAGGGATACGGGAAACACCATATATTTT	CATSRDTGNTIYF
TRBV2	TRBJ1-2	NA	NA	TGTGCCAGCAGTGAGCAGGCGCGTGGCTACACCTTC	CASSEQARGYTF
TRBV9	TRBJ2-1	TRBD2	NA	TGTGCCAGCAACAGCGGGAGTCTCAATGAGCAGTTCTTC	CASNSGSLNEQFF
TRBV2	TRBJ2-6	NA	NA	TGTGCCACCCGGACAGTCTCACCCTTTTATGGGGCCAACGTCCTGACTTTC	CATRTVSPFYGANVLTF
TRBV5-4	TRBJ2-1	TRBD2	NA	TGTGCCAGCAGCAGGGGACTAGCGGGAGATCCTGAGCAGTTCTTC	CASSRGLAGDPEQFF
TRBV4-2	TRBJ2-1	TRBD2	few	TGTGCCAGCAGCCAAGTTGATCATCGGTTAGCGGGGTTCATAAGCTCCTACAATGAGCAGTTCTTC	CASSQVDHRLAGFISSYNEQFF
TRBV13	TRBJ2-5	TRBD1	NA	TGTGCCAGCAGCTTAAGACAGGGGCTGGAGACCCAGTACTTC	CASSLRQGLETQYF
TRBV12-3/TRBV12-4	TRBJ1-6	TRBD1	NA	TGTGCCAGCAGTTTTCAGGGGGATTCACCCCTCCACTTT	CASSFQGDSPLHF
TRBV11-1	TRBJ1-1	NA	few	TGTGCCACAGAAGGGGATGCTAACACTGAAGCTTTCTTT	CATEGDANTEAFF
TRBV19	TRBJ2-2	NA	NA	TGTGCCAGTACTCAAGACGGTTGGTCCGGGGAGCTGTTTTTT	CASTQDGWSGELFF
TRBV20-1	TRBJ1-2	NA	NA	TGCAGTGCTAGAGCTGGAGGCTACACCTTC	CSARAGGYTF
TRBV6-5	TRBJ1-1	NA	few	TGTGCCAGCAGCAACCAGATGAACACTGAAGCTTTCTTT	CASSNQMNTEAFF
TRBV18	TRBJ1-5	NA	NA	TGTGCCAGCTCACCAGGGGATCAGCCCCAGCATTTT	CASSPGDQPQHF
TRBV6-6	TRBJ2-5	NA	NA	TGTGCCAGCAGACCCTTGAGGCTGCTCGGGGAGACCCAGTACTTC	CASRPLRLLGETQYF
TRBV2	TRBJ1-1	NA	NA	TGTGCCGCCGGTATGAACACTGAAGCTTTCTTT	CAAGMNTEAFF
TRBV12-3/TRBV12-4	TRBJ1-2	NA	NA	TGTGCCAGCAGTTTTGGACTTAACTATGGCTACACCTTC	CASSFGLNYGYTF
TRBV5-1	TRBJ2-7	NA	once	TGCGCCAGCAGCTTGGGTAACAGGGTTTACGAGCAGTACTTC	CASSLGNRVYEQYF
TRBV6-5	TRBJ1-3	NA	NA	TGTGCCAGCTCGGGCAACTCTGGAAACACCATATATTTT	CASSGNSGNTIYF
TRBV5-1	TRBJ1-2	NA	NA	TGCGCCAGCAGCTTGGGGCAGGGTGGCTATGGCTACACCTTC	CASSLGQGGYGYTF
TRBV7-6	TRBJ2-7	NA	NA	TGTGCCAGCAGATTAGGAGGGGCGGGCGAGCAGTACTTC	CASRLGGAGEQYF
TRBV6-5	TRBJ2-7	NA	NA	TGTGCCAGCAGTTCAGGGGGAGGGGGCTACGAGCAGTACTTC	CASSSGGGGYEQYF
TRBV6-6	TRBJ2-3	TRBD1	NA	TGTGCCAGCAGTTACGGGACAGGTTCGGATACGCAGTATTTT	CASSYGTGSDTQYF
TRBV5-3	TRBJ1-4	TRBD1	NA	TGTGCCAGAAGCTTGGGACAGGGGGAGGAAAAACTGTTTTTT	CARSLGQGEEKLFF
TRBV5-5	TRBJ1-5	TRBD1	few	TGTGCCAGCAGCCTCAACGGACAGGGTAATGGCAATCAGCCCCAGCATTTT	CASSLNGQGNGNQPQHF
TRBV2	TRBJ1-5	NA	many	TGTGCCAGCAGTGCAATGGGGGGAACGAGGCCCCAGCATTTT	CASSAMGGTRPQHF
TRBV7-9	TRBJ2-5	TRBD2	NA	TGTGCCAGCAGCTTACTAGCGGGAGGTGCTGAGACCCAGTACTTC	CASSLLAGGAETQYF
TRBV21-1	TRBJ2-2	NA	once	TGTGCCAGCAGCAAAGAGACCCCGGGGAGAACCGGGGAGCTGTTTTTT	CASSKETPGRTGELFF
TRBV10-3	TRBJ2-6	TRBD1	few	TGTGCCATCAGTGAGGCCAGCCGACAGGGGAGTTTTGGGGCCAACGTCCTGACTTTC	CAISEASRQGSFGANVLTF
TRBV29-1	TRBJ2-1	TRBD2	NA	TGCAGCGTTGGCGACTTGCGGGGGACCTCCTACAATGAGCAGTTCTTC	CSVGDLRGTSYNEQFF
TRBV7-2	TRBJ2-6	NA	NA	TGTGCCAGCAGCTTCGGATTCTCTGGGGCCAACGTCCTGACTTTC	CASSFGFSGANVLTF